One sample yielded the 19 T cell receptor beta chains listed below, sequenced in a study of blood T cell repertoires in COVID-19. Method: immunoSEQ multiplex PCR; TCRdb's copy keeps in-frame clones and lacks some. The data contain over 150,000 clones, roughly 79% of them singletons. Sequencing was performed on peripheral blood. The origin of the receptors is a human donor with acute or convalescent COVID-19. The donor label of this sample is uncertain.

The V and J genes are TRBV9 and TRBJ2-3; 9 nucleotides line up with TRBD2. Germline V CDR1 and CDR2: SGDLS, YYNGEE. V gave up 0 bases and J gave up 1 base; unmatched junction bases: 6. CDR3 length equals 17 residues. The CDR3 bases are TGTGCCAGCAGCGTAGCTTCTAGCGGGAAAGGCACAGATACGCAGTATTTT. Its translation is CASSVASSGKGTDTQYF.

This clone was observed a handful of times. The V call is TRBV5-1, the J call TRBJ2-7; 7 bases align to TRBD1. CDR1 is SGHRS, CDR2 YFSETQ, per germline. The CDR3 has 14 amino acids. The V gene end was trimmed by 3 bases and the J gene end by 6 bases; junction bases not matched to a gene: 9. CDR3 in amino acids: CASSSDRAGGEQYF. As DNA, the CDR3 is TGCGCCAGCAGCTCTGACAGGGCGGGTGGCGAGCAGTACTTC.

The chain couples TRBV30 to TRBJ2-5; possibly TRBD1 for D (6 bases). The CDR3 runs 17 residues. With 2 bases removed from V and 4 bases from J, the gap between germline ends came to 23 bases. Germline lookup yields CDR1 GTSNPN and CDR2 SVGIG (reference sequence). The CDR3 protein is CAWSKGGSWNVRETQYF. The CDR3 DNA is TGTGCCTGGAGTAAAGGGGGTAGCTGGAACGTAAGAGAGACCCAGTACTTC.

V is TRBV7-2 and J is TRBJ2-3; 7 bases line up with TRBD1. The germline CDR1 and CDR2 sequences are SGHTA and FQGNSA. With V trimmed by 2 bases and J by 2 bases, 4 bases remained unmatched. The CDR3 length is 15 residues. In DNA, the CDR3 is TGTGCCAGCAGCTTAATGGGACAGTACACAGATACGCAGTATTTT. It specifies CASSLMGQYTDTQYF.

This chain joins TRBV7-2 and TRBJ1-5, with D possibly matching TRBD1 (6 bases). Germline V gene sequence: CDR1 SGHTA, CDR2 FQGNSA. V dropped 1 base and J dropped 4 bases, with 11 bases sitting between them. This CDR3 is built from 15 residues. The CDR3 sequence is CASSLDGGANQPQHF. DNA for the CDR3: TGTGCCAGCAGCTTAGATGGGGGGGCGAATCAGCCCCAGCATTTT.

The chain is built from TRBV10-3 and TRBJ1-1, with 10 bases fitting TRBD1. The trim removed 7 bases at V and 4 bases at J, leaving 6 bases unmatched. This CDR3 region has 14 residues. CDR1 and CDR2 from the germline V gene are ENHRY and SYGVKD. CDR3 nucleotides: TGTGCCATCACCGGGACAGGGGTAAGCACTGAAGCTTTCTTT. Residues: CAITGTGVSTEAFF.

On this clone itself: The germline gene is not matched at one end of the junction; a read error may be the cause. The chain employs TRBV6-1 and TRBJ2-1, with 7 bases fitting TRBD1. The CDR3 spans 13 residues. Germline V CDR1 and CDR2: MNHNS, SASEGT. CDR3 in amino acids: CASSEAPDRLPIF. The CDR3 region has the DNA TGTGCCAGCAGTGAAGCGCCGGACAGGTTACCGATCTTC.

This clone has more than one count but fewer than ten. The CDR3 bases are TGTGCCAGCAGCCAAGATCCGGGGGGACGAGTCTATGGCTACACCTTC. This sequence encodes CASSQDPGGRVYGYTF. The chain recombines TRBV3-1 (or the pseudogene TRBV3-2) with TRBJ1-2, with a weak D call TRBD1 (5 bases). Germline CDR1 LGHDT, CDR2 YNNKEL (reference sequence). V was cut by 0 bases and J by 4 bases, with 15 bases left in between. The length of the CDR3 is 16 residues.

The chain combines TRBV28 with TRBJ1-2; 9 bases line up with TRBD1. The V gene end was trimmed by 6 bases and the J gene end by 5 bases; junction bases not matched to a gene: 7. This CDR3 has 14 amino acids. The germline V gene encodes CDR1 MDHEN and CDR2 SYDVKM. This chain's CDR3 is CASRGTGRSYGYTF. The CDR3 DNA reads TGTGCCAGCAGAGGGACAGGGCGTTCTTATGGCTACACCTTC.

The chain uses TRBV6-1 and TRBJ2-3; possibly TRBD2 for D (5 bases). Between the trimmed V and J ends, which lost 2 bases and 1 base, there was a span of 10 bases. The CDR3 sequence is 15 residues long. CDR1 MNHNS and CDR2 SASEGT come from the germline V gene. CDR3 residues: CASSEWLARTDTQYF. The DNA for the CDR3 is TGTGCCAGCAGTGAATGGCTAGCCCGCACAGATACGCAGTATTTT.

This clone was detected once. V is TRBV19 and J is TRBJ1-6, with D possibly TRBD1 on 5 matching bases. Germline lookup yields CDR1 LNHDA and CDR2 SQIVND (reference sequence). This CDR3 contains 16 residues. Trimming removed 6 bases from V and 5 bases from J, with 17 bases in between. CDR3 region: CASRDSWTSDNSPLHF. The DNA of the CDR3 is TGTGCCAGTAGGGATAGCTGGACAAGCGATAATTCACCCCTCCACTTT.

V and J are TRBV18 and TRBJ1-1, with D unresolved. Germline loops: CDR1 KGHSH, CDR2 LQKENI. The germline V and J ends were trimmed by 1 base and 6 bases, with 9 bases remaining between them. This CDR3 has 13 amino acids. CDR3 residues: CASSPREGSEAFF. The CDR3 DNA is TGTGCCAGCTCACCACGGGAGGGCTCTGAAGCTTTCTTT.

The chain joins TRBV7-9 to TRBJ1-3; maybe TRBD1 (6 bases). The germline gives CDR1 SEHNR, CDR2 FQNEAQ (reference sequence). Trimming left V 5 bases short and J 3 bases short, with 14 bases between. CDR3 size: 15 residues. CDR3 loop: CASSTSGAGGNTIYF. CDR3 DNA: TGTGCCAGCAGCACCTCAGGGGCGGGTGGAAACACCATATATTTT.

As concerns this clone: The same CDR3 arises from other DNA sequences in this sample as well. This chain joins TRBV7-3 and TRBJ2-3; 7 nucleotides align to TRBD1. The germline gives CDR1 SGHTA, CDR2 FQGTGA. This CDR3 contains 14 residues. Trimming at V came to 5 bases and at J to 0 bases, leaving 2 bases not matched to a gene. The CDR3 sequence: CASSPGGSTDTQYF. The CDR3 DNA reads as TGTGCCAGCAGCCCAGGGGGTAGCACAGATACGCAGTATTTT.

The CDR3 spells CASSQELAQYNEQFF. In DNA form, the CDR3 reads TGTGCCAGCAGCCAAGAGCTAGCTCAATACAATGAGCAGTTCTTC. The rearrangement uses TRBV3-1 (or the pseudogene TRBV3-2) and TRBJ2-1; a possible D gene is TRBD2 (5 bases). This CDR3 comprises 15 residues. The germline CDR1 and CDR2 sequences are LGHDT and YNNKEL (reference sequence). With 0 bases removed from V and 4 bases from J, the gap between germline ends came to 10 bases.

The chain carries TRBV19 and TRBJ2-1, with 7 bases lining up with TRBD2. With V trimmed by 5 bases and J by 7 bases, 11 bases remained unmatched. The CDR3 is 15 residues long. The V gene's germline CDR1 is LNHDA and CDR2 SQIVND (reference sequence). CDR3 DNA: TGTGCCAGTAGTGCAGGGACTATGCTTTCTAATGAGCAGTTCTTC. This codes for CASSAGTMLSNEQFF.

V is TRBV7-9 and J is TRBJ2-2; TRBD1 is a possible D gene (8 bases). This CDR3 is 15 amino acids long. Per germline, CDR1 SEHNR and CDR2 FQNEAQ (reference sequence). V dropped 5 bases and J dropped 6 bases, with 16 bases sitting between them. CDR3 coding DNA: TGTGCCAGCAGCAGAGTCACAGGGGGGGCCGGGGAGCTGTTTTTT. Its protein product is CASSRVTGGAGELFF.

The chain has TRBV7-2 and TRBJ1-6, with TRBD1 matching over 7 bases. The trim removed 5 bases at V and 7 bases at J, leaving 8 bases unmatched. Germline-derived CDR1 and CDR2 are SGHTA and FQGNSA. The CDR3 spans 15 residues. Written as DNA, the CDR3 is TGTGCCAGCAGCCTGGACAGGATCAGCAATTCACCCCTCCACTTT. Translating it yields CASSLDRISNSPLHF.

This clone has just a few counts. The chain uses TRBV6-5 and TRBJ1-1; the D gene is possibly TRBD1 (5 bases). V was clipped by 3 bases and J by 0 bases, with 11 bases between them. Germline V gene lookup returns CDR1 MNHEY and CDR2 SVGAGI. This CDR3 spans 15 amino acids. The CDR3 sequence: CASSYKGILNTEAFF. For the CDR3, the DNA is TGTGCCAGCAGTTATAAGGGGATCCTGAACACTGAAGCTTTCTTT.